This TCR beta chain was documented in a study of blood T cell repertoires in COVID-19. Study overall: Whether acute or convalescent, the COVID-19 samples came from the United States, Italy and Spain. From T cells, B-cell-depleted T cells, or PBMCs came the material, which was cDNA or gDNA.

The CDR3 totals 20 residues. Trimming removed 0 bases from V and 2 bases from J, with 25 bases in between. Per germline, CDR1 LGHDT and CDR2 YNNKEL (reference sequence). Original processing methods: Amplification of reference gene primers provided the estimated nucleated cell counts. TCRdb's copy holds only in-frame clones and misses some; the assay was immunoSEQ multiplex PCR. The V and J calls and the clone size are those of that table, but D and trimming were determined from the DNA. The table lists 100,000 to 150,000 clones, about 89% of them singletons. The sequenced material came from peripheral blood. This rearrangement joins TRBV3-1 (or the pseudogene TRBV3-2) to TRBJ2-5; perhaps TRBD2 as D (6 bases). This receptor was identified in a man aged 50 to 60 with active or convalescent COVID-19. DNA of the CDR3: TGTGCCAGCAGCCAAGAAATCACCGGGACTTGGACGAGTCTACAAGAGACCCAGTACTTC. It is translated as CASSQEITGTWTSLQETQYF.